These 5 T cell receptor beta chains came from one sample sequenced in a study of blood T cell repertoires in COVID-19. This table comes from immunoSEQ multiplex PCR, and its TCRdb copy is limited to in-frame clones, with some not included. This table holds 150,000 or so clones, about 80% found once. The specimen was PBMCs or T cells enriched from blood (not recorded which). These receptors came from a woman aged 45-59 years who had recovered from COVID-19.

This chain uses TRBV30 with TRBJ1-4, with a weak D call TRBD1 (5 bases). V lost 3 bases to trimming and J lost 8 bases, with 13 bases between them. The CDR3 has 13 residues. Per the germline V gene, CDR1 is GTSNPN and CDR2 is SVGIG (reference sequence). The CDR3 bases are TGTGCCTGGAGGAGGCAGGGTGGGGAAAAACTGTTTTTT. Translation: CAWRRQGGEKLFF.

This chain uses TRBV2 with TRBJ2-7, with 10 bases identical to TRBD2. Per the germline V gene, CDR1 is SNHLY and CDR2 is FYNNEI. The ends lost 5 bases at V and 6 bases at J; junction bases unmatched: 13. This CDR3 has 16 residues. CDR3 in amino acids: CASSSMSSGSRSEQYF. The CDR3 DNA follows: TGTGCCAGCAGTAGTATGTCTAGCGGGAGTCGTAGCGAGCAGTACTTC.

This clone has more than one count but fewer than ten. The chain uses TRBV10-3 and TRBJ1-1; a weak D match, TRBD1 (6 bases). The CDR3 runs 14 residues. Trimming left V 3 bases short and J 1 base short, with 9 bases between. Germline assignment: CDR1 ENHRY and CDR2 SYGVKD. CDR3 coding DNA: TGTGCCATCAGTGATGTCAGGGGGAACACTGAAGCTTTCTTT. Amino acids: CAISDVRGNTEAFF.

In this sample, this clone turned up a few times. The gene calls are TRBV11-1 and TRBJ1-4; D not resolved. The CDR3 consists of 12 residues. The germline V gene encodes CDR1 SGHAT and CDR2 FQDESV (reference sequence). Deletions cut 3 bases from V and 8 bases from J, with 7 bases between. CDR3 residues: CASSFPGEKLFF. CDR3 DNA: TGTGCCAGCAGCTTCCCGGGGGAAAAACTGTTTTTT. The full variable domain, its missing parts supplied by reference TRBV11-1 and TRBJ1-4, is EAEVAQSPRYKITEKSQAVAFWCDPISGHATLYWYRQILGQGPELLVQFQDESVVDDSQLPKDRFSAERLKGVDSTLKIQPAELGDSAMYLCASSFPGEKLFFGSGTQLSVL.

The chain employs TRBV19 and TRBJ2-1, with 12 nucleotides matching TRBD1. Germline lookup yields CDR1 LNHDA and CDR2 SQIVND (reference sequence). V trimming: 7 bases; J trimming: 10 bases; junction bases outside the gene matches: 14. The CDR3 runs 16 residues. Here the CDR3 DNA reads TGTGCCAGTATCGAAACCCGGGACAGGGGGCTCAGGGAGCAGTTCTTC. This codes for CASIETRDRGLREQFF.